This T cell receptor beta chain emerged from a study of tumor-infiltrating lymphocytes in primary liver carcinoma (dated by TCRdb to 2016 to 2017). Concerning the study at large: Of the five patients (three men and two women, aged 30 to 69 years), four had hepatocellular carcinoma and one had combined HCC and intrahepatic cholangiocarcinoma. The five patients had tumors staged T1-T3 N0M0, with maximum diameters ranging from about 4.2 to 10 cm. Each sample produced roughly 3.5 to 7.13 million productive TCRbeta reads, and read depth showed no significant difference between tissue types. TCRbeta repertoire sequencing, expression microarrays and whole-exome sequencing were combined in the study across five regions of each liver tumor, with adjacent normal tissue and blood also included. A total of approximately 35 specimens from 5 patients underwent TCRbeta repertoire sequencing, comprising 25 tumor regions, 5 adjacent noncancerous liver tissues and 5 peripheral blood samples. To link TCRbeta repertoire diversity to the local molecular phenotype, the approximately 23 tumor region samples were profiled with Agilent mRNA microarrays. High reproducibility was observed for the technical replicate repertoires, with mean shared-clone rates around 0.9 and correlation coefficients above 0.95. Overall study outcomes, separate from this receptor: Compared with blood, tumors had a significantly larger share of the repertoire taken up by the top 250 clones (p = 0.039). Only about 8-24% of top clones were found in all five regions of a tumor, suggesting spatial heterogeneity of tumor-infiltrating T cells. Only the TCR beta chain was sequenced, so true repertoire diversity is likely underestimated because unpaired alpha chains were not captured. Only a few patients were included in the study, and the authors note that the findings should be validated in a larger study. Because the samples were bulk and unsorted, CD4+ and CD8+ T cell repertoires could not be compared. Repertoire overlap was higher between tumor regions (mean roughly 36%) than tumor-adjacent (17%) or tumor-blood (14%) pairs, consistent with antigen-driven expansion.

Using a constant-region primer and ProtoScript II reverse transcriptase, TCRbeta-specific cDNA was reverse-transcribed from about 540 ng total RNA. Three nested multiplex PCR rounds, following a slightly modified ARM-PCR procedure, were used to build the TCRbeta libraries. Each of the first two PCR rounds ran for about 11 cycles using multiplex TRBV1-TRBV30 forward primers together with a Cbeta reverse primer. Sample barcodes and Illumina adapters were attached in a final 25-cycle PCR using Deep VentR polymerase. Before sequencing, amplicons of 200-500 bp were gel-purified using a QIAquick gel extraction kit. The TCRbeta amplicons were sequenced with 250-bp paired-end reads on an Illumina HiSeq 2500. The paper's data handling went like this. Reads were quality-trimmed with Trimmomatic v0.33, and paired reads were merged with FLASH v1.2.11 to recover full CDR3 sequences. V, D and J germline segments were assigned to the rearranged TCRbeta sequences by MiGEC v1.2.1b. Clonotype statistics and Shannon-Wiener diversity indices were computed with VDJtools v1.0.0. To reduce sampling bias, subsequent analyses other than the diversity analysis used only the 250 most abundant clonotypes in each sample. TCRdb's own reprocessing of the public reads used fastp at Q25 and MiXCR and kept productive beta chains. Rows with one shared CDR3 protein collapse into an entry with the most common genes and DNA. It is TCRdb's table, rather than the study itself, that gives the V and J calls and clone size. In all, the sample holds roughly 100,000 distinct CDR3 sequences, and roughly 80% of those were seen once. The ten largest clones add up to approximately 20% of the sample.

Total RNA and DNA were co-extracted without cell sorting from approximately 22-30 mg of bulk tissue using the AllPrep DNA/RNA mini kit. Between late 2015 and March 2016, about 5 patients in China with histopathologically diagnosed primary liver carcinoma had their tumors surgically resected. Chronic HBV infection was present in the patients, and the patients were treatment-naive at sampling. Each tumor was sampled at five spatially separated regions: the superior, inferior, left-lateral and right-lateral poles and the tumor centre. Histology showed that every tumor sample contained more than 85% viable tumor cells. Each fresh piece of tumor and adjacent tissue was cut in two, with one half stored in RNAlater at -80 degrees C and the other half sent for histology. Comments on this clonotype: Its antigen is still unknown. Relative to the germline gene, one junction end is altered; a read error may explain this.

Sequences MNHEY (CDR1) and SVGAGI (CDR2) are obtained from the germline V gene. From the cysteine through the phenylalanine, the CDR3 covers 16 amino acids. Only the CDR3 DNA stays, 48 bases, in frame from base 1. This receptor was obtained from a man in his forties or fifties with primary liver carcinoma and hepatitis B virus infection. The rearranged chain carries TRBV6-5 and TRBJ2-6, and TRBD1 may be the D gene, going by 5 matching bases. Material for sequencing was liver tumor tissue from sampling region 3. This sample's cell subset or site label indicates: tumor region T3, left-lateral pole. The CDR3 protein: CASSYSNGSGAKVLTF. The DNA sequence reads TGTGCCAGTAGTTATTCTAACGGCTCTGGGGCCAAGGTCCTGACTTTC.